The clone carrying this T cell receptor (beta chain) was counted once. Its antigen is not identified. Primers included in the PCR were 60 Vbeta and 13 Jbeta primers. Profiled with immunoSEQ multiplex PCR; TCRdb holds only in-frame clones, not every one. The repertoire holds around 100,000 clones, with 81% as singletons. CDR1 is LNHDA and CDR2 is SQIVND in the germline V gene (reference sequence). With 6 bases clipped from V and 1 base from J, the junction kept 9 bases outside the gene matches. The CDR3 length is 16 residues. The data were taken from a study of cytomegalovirus exposure and HLA in healthy donors. Study-wide findings and caveats: An assumption of roughly uniform sequencing depth across donors underlay the presence/absence analyses. Some V segments (TRBV6-2 and TRBV6-3 among them) were excluded as indistinguishable. Compared with the approximately 700-donor mean, an Asian-associated ancestry cluster reportedly had fewer N-insertions, according to a later analysis.

The chain employs TRBV19 and TRBJ2-5; 9 positions agree with TRBD1. The receptor comes from a woman aged 70-85 years in good health and CMV-seropositive. Material for sequencing was PBMCs. The CDR3 DNA sequence: TGTGCCAGTAGCAACAGGGGGCGCGCATCCCAAGAGACCCAGTACTTC. Amino acids: CASSNRGRASQETQYF.